A selection of T cell receptor beta chains follows, all from one sample in a study of blood T cells in healthy people across ages. TCRdb re-analysed the 5' RACE reads in MiXCR, keeping a single row per CDR3 protein. The data contain around 1.7 million distinct CDR3 sequences, 28% of them singletons. Sequencing used blood. The source is a woman in her twenties or thirties in good health. CDR3s include the opening cysteine and the closing phenylalanine or tryptophan. The D gene is left open where the match is weak. The listing skips clone size in some rows; elsewhere it reads once, few, many or a size class.

V: TRBV29-1
size: NA
D: NA
J: TRBJ1-2
CDR3: CSVLTGSSQVGYTF
DNA: TGCAGCGTCTTAACCGGGTCTTCCCAAGTGGGCTACACCTTC

V: TRBV12-3/TRBV12-4
size: few
D: TRBD2
J: TRBJ2-1
CDR3: CASKGLAETNEQFF
DNA: TGTGCCAGCAAGGGACTAGCGGAGACGAATGAGCAGTTCTTC

V: TRBV2
size: NA
D: NA
J: TRBJ1-1
CDR3: CASLGRYGNTEAFF
DNA: TGTGCCAGCCTGGGTCGATACGGGAACACTGAAGCTTTCTTT

V: TRBV7-9
size: few
D: TRBD1
J: TRBJ1-6
CDR3: CASSSGQGGPYSPLHF
DNA: TGTGCCAGCAGCTCGGGACAGGGTGGGCCGTATTCACCCCTCCACTTT

V: TRBV7-2
size: few
D: NA
J: TRBJ1-4
CDR3: CASSLSEPGEKLFF
DNA: TGTGCCAGCAGCTTATCCGAGCCAGGCGAAAAACTGTTTTTT

V: TRBV3-1
size: NA
D: TRBD2
J: TRBJ2-1
CDR3: CVSSQRTSGYNEQFF
DNA: TGTGTCAGCAGCCAAAGGACTAGCGGGTACAATGAGCAGTTCTTC

V: TRBV6-5
size: few
D: NA
J: TRBJ1-2
CDR3: CASRTEGVYGYTF
DNA: TGTGCCAGCAGGACGGAGGGGGTCTATGGCTACACCTTC

V: TRBV12-3/TRBV12-4
size: NA
D: TRBD2
J: TRBJ2-5
CDR3: CASSDTSGGYQETQYF
DNA: TGTGCCAGCAGCGATACTAGCGGGGGTTATCAAGAGACCCAGTACTTC

V: TRBV4-1
size: NA
D: NA
J: TRBJ2-3
CDR3: CASSQVDLTDTQYF
DNA: TGCGCCAGCAGCCAAGTTGACTTGACAGATACGCAGTATTTT

V: TRBV27
size: NA
D: NA
J: TRBJ2-7
CDR3: CASRMGPSSYEQYF
DNA: TGTGCCAGTAGAATGGGACCTAGCTCCTACGAGCAGTACTTC

V: TRBV20-1
size: NA
D: NA
J: TRBJ1-4
CDR3: CSAGGQGLFF
DNA: TGCAGTGCTGGCGGGCAGGGACTGTTTTTT

V: TRBV29-1
size: many
D: TRBD1
J: TRBJ2-4
CDR3: CSAYTGDHIQYF
DNA: TGCAGCGCCTATACAGGGGATCACATTCAGTACTTC

V: TRBV7-6
size: few
D: TRBD2
J: TRBJ2-1
CDR3: CASSLIAGGLRNEQFF
DNA: TGTGCCAGCAGCTTGATAGCGGGAGGACTCAGGAATGAGCAGTTCTTC

V: TRBV12-3/TRBV12-4
size: many
D: NA
J: TRBJ2-7
CDR3: CASSLEIYEQYF
DNA: TGTGCCAGCAGCTTAGAGATTTACGAGCAGTACTTC

V: TRBV29-1
size: NA
D: NA
J: TRBJ1-1
CDR3: CSVKSGDGSEAFF
DNA: TGCAGCGTTAAGTCAGGGGATGGGTCTGAAGCTTTCTTT

V: TRBV29-1
size: NA
D: NA
J: TRBJ1-1
CDR3: CSVAGINSFEAFF
DNA: TGCAGCGTTGCAGGGATAAATAGTTTTGAAGCTTTCTTT

V: TRBV29-1
size: many
D: TRBD1
J: TRBJ2-7
CDR3: CSVTGTGAYELYF
DNA: TGCAGCGTTACCGGGACAGGGGCTTACGAGCTGTACTTC

V: TRBV12-5
size: NA
D: NA
J: TRBJ2-1
CDR3: CASGLSWTASSYNEQFF
DNA: TGTGCTAGTGGTTTGTCGTGGACCGCGAGCTCCTACAATGAGCAGTTCTTC

V: TRBV6-2/TRBV6-3
size: NA
D: NA
J: TRBJ2-7
CDR3: CASSRNGHSGEYF
DNA: TGTGCCAGCAGCCGAAACGGACACTCCGGGGAGTACTTC

V: TRBV2
size: NA
D: NA
J: TRBJ1-5
CDR3: CASRETRTSSTGPQHF
DNA: TGTGCCAGCAGGGAAACACGGACGTCCTCGACGGGGCCCCAGCATTTT

V: TRBV7-2
size: few
D: NA
J: TRBJ1-6
CDR3: CASSLIGGGGMNSPLHF
DNA: TGTGCCAGCAGCTTGATTGGGGGAGGGGGAATGAATTCACCCCTCCACTTT